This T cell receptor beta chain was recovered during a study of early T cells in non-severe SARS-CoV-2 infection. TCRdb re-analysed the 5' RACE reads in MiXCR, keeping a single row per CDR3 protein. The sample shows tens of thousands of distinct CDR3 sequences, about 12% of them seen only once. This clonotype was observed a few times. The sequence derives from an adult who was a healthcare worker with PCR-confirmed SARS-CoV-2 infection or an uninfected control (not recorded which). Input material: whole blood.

The CDR3 sequence is CASSPRLAGLSGTGELFF. As DNA, the CDR3 is TGTGCCAGCAGTCCTCGACTAGCGGGATTATCGGGTACCGGGGAGCTGTTTTTT. This chain connects TRBV27 to TRBJ2-2, with 11 bases identical to TRBD2. The CDR3 loop spans 18 amino acids. From germline, CDR1 is MNHEY and CDR2 SMNVEV (reference sequence). Unmatched junction bases numbered 13, after V lost 5 bases and J lost 5 bases.